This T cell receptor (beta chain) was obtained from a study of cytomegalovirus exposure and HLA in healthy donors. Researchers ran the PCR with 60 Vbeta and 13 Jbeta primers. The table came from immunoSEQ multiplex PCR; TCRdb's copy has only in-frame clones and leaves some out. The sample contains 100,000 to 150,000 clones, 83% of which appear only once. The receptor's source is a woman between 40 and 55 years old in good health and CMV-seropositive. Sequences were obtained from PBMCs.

The CDR3 here is CASSEDIVGTEEKLFF. CDR3 bases: TGTGCCAGCAGTGAAGATATCGTCGGGACAGAGGAAAAACTGTTTTTT. The rearrangement joins TRBV6-1 to TRBJ1-4; 7 nucleotides align to TRBD1. The length of the CDR3 is 16 residues. The V gene's germline CDR1 is MNHNS and CDR2 SASEGT. The J segment lost 8 bases and the V segment lost 1 base, leaving 10 bases of the junction unmatched.